What follows are 21 T cell receptor beta chains derived from one specimen sequenced in a study of blood T cells in healthy people across ages. Through a sample-barcoded 5' primer and a J-beta primer mix, a second PCR was run for roughly 6 to 12 cycles. A single record per CDR3 protein comes from TCRdb applying MiXCR to the 5' RACE reads. The sample yields more than 800,000 distinct CDR3 sequences, 40% to 45% seen once. The sequenced sample consisted of blood. These receptors were taken from a woman aged 60 to 75 in good health.

The rearrangement joins TRBV20-1 to TRBJ2-1, with TRBD2 matching over 9 bases. Germline CDR1 reads DFQATT; CDR2 reads SNEGSKA (reference sequence). The CDR3 spans 15 residues. J lost 8 bases, V lost 1 base, and 9 bases had no gene match. In DNA form, the CDR3 reads TGCAGTGCTAGAGTTGCGGGAGGGATTAGGGATGAGCAGTTCTTC. It translates to CSARVAGGIRDEQFF.

The chain employs TRBV7-8 and TRBJ2-1; D is unresolved. V gave up 5 bases and J gave up 8 bases, with 16 bases separating them. Germline V gene sequence: CDR1 SGHVS, CDR2 FQNEAQ. This CDR3 has 14 residues. The CDR3 reads CASSPSRVADEQFF. As DNA, the CDR3 is TGTGCCAGCAGCCCAAGCCGGGTGGCGGATGAGCAGTTCTTC.

Worth noting for this clonotype: At one end, the junction sequence differs from germline, possibly due to a read error. The rearrangement links TRBV12-3 or TRBV12-4 to TRBJ1-5, with 8 bases aligning to TRBD1. The CDR3 is 16 residues long. The CDR3 DNA reads TGTGCCAACAGTCATGGGACAGGCTTTGGCCTACGGCCCCAGCATTTT. Amino acid sequence: CANSHGTGFGLRPQHF.

A few counts support this clonotype. This chain uses TRBV12-3 or TRBV12-4 with TRBJ2-1; D not resolved. Trimming shortened V by 5 bases and J by 0 bases, and 8 bases separated the two germline ends. The CDR3 runs 14 residues. CDR3 protein: CASSLILSYNEQFF. CDR3 coding DNA: TGTGCCAGCAGTCTGATCCTCTCCTACAATGAGCAGTTCTTC.

CDR3 DNA: TGTGCCAGCAGTTTAGCAGCAAATTCACCCCTCCACTTT. Protein sequence: CASSLAANSPLHF. V usage is TRBV12-3 or TRBV12-4 and J usage is TRBJ1-6; no clear D gene. CDR3 length: 13 residues. V lost 0 bases, J lost 7 bases, and 4 bases lay in between.

Only a few counts were recorded for this clonotype. V usage is TRBV5-1 and J usage is TRBJ2-5; 8 nucleotides match TRBD2. Germline CDR1 is SGHRS and CDR2 is YFSETQ. With V trimmed by 4 bases and J by 1 base, 12 bases remained unmatched. The CDR3 is made up of 17 amino acids. Here the CDR3 DNA reads TGCGCCAGCAGCCCACCTCGGGCTAGCGGGTTCCAAGAGACCCAGTACTTC. Protein sequence: CASSPPRASGFQETQYF.

This clonotype was observed a handful of times. This chain links TRBV20-1 with TRBJ2-7, with D tentatively TRBD1 (5 bases). CDR1 and CDR2 (germline): DFQATT, SNEGSKA (reference sequence). This CDR3 spans 12 amino acids. Trimming cost V 6 bases and J 3 bases, with 12 bases left between them. This CDR3 is CSAQGPYYEQYF. The CDR3 DNA reads TGCAGTGCCCAGGGCCCATACTACGAGCAGTACTTC.

The V gene is TRBV20-1, the J gene TRBJ2-3; 7 positions agree with TRBD1. V was pared by 5 bases and J by 2 bases, with 4 bases of the junction left unmatched. The CDR3 totals 13 residues. Germline-derived CDR1 and CDR2 are DFQATT and SNEGSKA (reference sequence). CDR3 DNA sequence: TGCAGTGCTGCCACAGGGGTCACAGATACGCAGTATTTT. This translates into CSAATGVTDTQYF.

The chain employs TRBV20-1 and TRBJ2-7, with 8 bases fitting TRBD2. CDR1 DFQATT and CDR2 SNEGSKA come from the germline V gene (reference sequence). There are 15 residues in the CDR3. Losses at the gene ends were 4 bases for V and 0 bases for J; bases not matched to a gene: 8. The CDR3 spells CSANPGGGDSYEQYF. CDR3 DNA sequence: TGCAGTGCTAACCCCGGGGGGGGCGACTCCTACGAGCAGTACTTC.

The rearrangement uses TRBV7-9 and TRBJ2-1, with TRBD2 matching 9 bases. The trim removed 1 base at V and 6 bases at J, leaving 4 bases unmatched. The germline CDR1 and CDR2 sequences are SEHNR and FQNEAQ (reference sequence). CDR3 length: 15 residues. In nucleotides, the CDR3 is TGTGCCAGCAGCTTAGGGGCGGGAGGGCCCAATGAGCAGTTCTTC. Amino acid sequence: CASSLGAGGPNEQFF.

The chain combines TRBV3-1 with TRBJ2-7; TRBD1 might be the D (5 bases). The CDR3 length is 15 residues. Looked up from germline, CDR1 is LGHDT and CDR2 is YNNKEL (reference sequence). V was shortened by 4 bases and J by 2 bases, with 15 bases between the two germline ends. The chain's CDR3 is CASSPTAKQAYEQYF. CDR3 coding DNA: TGTGCCAGCAGCCCAACGGCTAAACAGGCCTACGAGCAGTACTTC.

The chain uses TRBV20-1 and TRBJ2-6; 10 bases line up with TRBD1. The V gene end was trimmed by 4 bases and the J gene end by 0 bases; junction bases not matched to a gene: 9. CDR3 size: 18 residues. The V gene's germline CDR1 is DFQATT and CDR2 SNEGSKA (reference sequence). CDR3 bases: TGCAGTGCTACCTCGCGACAGGGGGCAATCTCTGGGGCCAACGTCCTGACTTTC. Its protein is CSATSRQGAISGANVLTF.

This clonotype was recorded a few times. In DNA, the CDR3 is TGTGCCATCAGGTCGGGAGCCGGGACAGGGAACACTGAAGCTTTCTTT. This gives the protein CAIRSGAGTGNTEAFF. The V gene is TRBV10-3, the J gene TRBJ1-1; TRBD1 agrees at 8 bases. The junction had 10 bases not matched to a gene; V was cut back by 6 bases and J by 1 base. The CDR3 has 16 amino acids. Germline CDR1 reads ENHRY; CDR2 reads SYGVKD.

This chain uses TRBV24-1 with TRBJ2-3; 11 bases map to TRBD2. After removal of 1 base from V and 2 bases from J, the junction contained 4 bases not matched to a gene. Germline loops: CDR1 KGHDR, CDR2 SFDVKD. CDR3 length: 17 residues. Written as DNA, the CDR3 is TGTGCCACCAGTGATTTTGGACTAGCGGGTATCACAGATACGCAGTATTTT. Its protein is CATSDFGLAGITDTQYF.

The chain employs TRBV5-1 and TRBJ2-1; 7 bases agree with TRBD1. With V trimmed by 3 bases and J by 0 bases, 6 bases remained unmatched. Germline values: CDR1 SGHRS, CDR2 YFSETQ. This CDR3 has 16 residues. This CDR3 is CASSSTGQSSYNEQFF. The CDR3 region has the DNA TGCGCCAGCAGCTCCACGGGACAGAGCTCCTACAATGAGCAGTTCTTC.

This clonotype was seen at least ten times. The chain uses TRBV4-1 and TRBJ2-6; D perhaps matches TRBD1 (5 bases). The CDR3 has 17 amino acids. CDR1 and CDR2 (germline): MGHRA, YSYEKL. Trimming took 4 bases from V and 2 from J, leaving 15 bases between them. CDR3 sequence: CASSPYSSGTGANVLTF. CDR3 DNA sequence: TGCGCCAGCAGCCCCTATTCGTCAGGGACTGGGGCCAACGTCCTGACTTTC.

The chain carries TRBV7-9 and TRBJ2-1; D unresolved. The tail of the sequence fits TRBJ2-7 better, so the J call may be wrong. CDR1 is SEHNR and CDR2 is FQNEAQ in the germline V gene (reference sequence). The CDR3 loop spans 13 amino acids. The CDR3 DNA reads TGTGCCAGCAGCTTACCCTGGCTCGACGAGCAGTACTTC. As protein: CASSLPWLDEQYF.

This clonotype has a handful of counts. The chain combines TRBV7-3 with TRBJ2-1, with TRBD2 matching over 9 bases. CDR1 and CDR2 (germline): SGHTA, FQGTGA. V shed 5 bases and J 2 bases; nucleotides not matched to a gene: 4. This CDR3 has 15 amino acids. The CDR3 loop reads CASSGAGGTYNEQFF. CDR3 sequence (DNA): TGTGCCAGCAGCGGAGCGGGAGGTACCTACAATGAGCAGTTCTTC. Using reference TRBV7-3 and TRBJ2-1 for the parts outside the CDR3, the full variable domain is GAGVSQTPSNKVTEKGKYVELRCDPISGHTALYWYRQSLGQGPEFLIYFQGTGAADDSGLPNDRFFAVRPEGSVSTLKIQRTERGDSAVYLCASSGAGGTYNEQFFGPGTRLTVL.

The rearrangement uses TRBV13 and TRBJ2-1, with 12 bases matching TRBD2. The CDR3 totals 16 residues. V was pared by 3 bases and J by 7 bases, with 7 bases of the junction left unmatched. CDR1 and CDR2 from the germline V gene are PRHDT and FYEKMQ (reference sequence). CDR3 region: CASSFASGRASNEQFF. As DNA, the CDR3 is TGTGCCAGCAGCTTTGCTAGCGGGAGGGCCTCGAATGAGCAGTTCTTC.

The rearrangement links TRBV15 to TRBJ2-1; 10 bases fit TRBD2. With 1 base clipped from V and 5 bases from J, the junction kept 11 bases outside the gene matches. The CDR3 spans 18 residues. Germline V gene data show CDR1 as LNHNV and CDR2 as YYDKDF (reference sequence). The CDR3 spells CATSRAPPRLAGDNEQFF. CDR3 DNA sequence: TGTGCCACCAGCAGAGCCCCCCCCCGGCTAGCGGGAGACAATGAGCAGTTCTTC.

This sequence joins TRBV28 and TRBJ2-7; D perhaps matches TRBD2 (7 bases). The V gene's germline CDR1 is MDHEN and CDR2 SYDVKM. Trimming stripped 5 bases from V and 8 bases from J, with 19 bases between. The CDR3 has 14 amino acids. CDR3 DNA: TGTGCCAGCAGTGCCGGGGGGCGCATACCCCAGCAGTACTTC. Encoded protein: CASSAGGRIPQQYF.